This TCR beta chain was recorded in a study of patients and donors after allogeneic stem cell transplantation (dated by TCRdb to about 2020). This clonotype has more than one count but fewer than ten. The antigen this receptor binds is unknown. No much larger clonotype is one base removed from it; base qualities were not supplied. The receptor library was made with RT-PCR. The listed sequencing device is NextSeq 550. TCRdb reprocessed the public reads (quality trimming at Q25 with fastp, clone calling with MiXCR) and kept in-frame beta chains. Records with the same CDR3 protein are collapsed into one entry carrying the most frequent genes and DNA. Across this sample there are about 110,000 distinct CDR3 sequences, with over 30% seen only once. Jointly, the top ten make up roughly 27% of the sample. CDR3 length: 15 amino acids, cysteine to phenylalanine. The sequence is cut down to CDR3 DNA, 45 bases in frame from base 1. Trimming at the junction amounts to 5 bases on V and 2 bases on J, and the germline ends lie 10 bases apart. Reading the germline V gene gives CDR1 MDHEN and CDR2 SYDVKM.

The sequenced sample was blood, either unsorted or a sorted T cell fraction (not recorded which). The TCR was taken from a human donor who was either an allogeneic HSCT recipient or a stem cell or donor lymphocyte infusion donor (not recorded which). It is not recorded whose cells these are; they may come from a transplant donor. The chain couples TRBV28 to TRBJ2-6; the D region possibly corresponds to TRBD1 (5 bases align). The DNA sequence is TGTGCCAGCAGTCTTTCAGGGACTGGGGCCAACGTCCTGACTTTC. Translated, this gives CASSLSGTGANVLTF.